This paragraph reports one TCR beta chain. Its antigen is not known. There are 16 residues in the CDR3. The germline CDR1 and CDR2 sequences are SGHTS and YDEGEE. The trim removed 4 bases at V and 3 bases at J, leaving 9 bases unmatched. This record comes from a study of shared clonotypes between healthy human individuals. CD8 cells regarded as naive lacked CD45RO, were positively chosen for CCR7, and omitted terminally differentiated effector memory CD45RA+ cells. Method: immunoSEQ multiplex PCR; TCRdb's copy keeps in-frame clones and lacks some. Found here are around 1.9 million clones, roughly 93% of them singletons; the top ten hold under 2%. Study results and limitations: Naive subsets, compared against memory subsets, generally had larger estimated richness values. Several donors held about 5.1% of naive CD4 clonotypes in common.

The source is a man in his late teens or twenties in good health. Some clones in this sample may be carry-over from other donors' samples. The source material was naive CD8+ T cells from PBMCs. The chain recombines TRBV5-8 with TRBJ1-5; TRBD1 agrees at 8 bases. CDR3 sequence reads: CASSPQQGVVNQPQHF. CDR3 coding DNA: TGTGCCAGCAGCCCTCAACAGGGGGTTGTCAATCAGCCCCAGCATTTT. The whole variable domain, remainder taken from reference TRBV5-8 and TRBJ1-5, is EAGVTQSPTHLIKTRGQQATLRCSPISGHTSVYWYQQALGLGLQFLLWYDEGEERNRGNFPPRFSGRQFPNYSSELNVNALELEDSALYLCASSPQQGVVNQPQHFGDGTRLSIL.